The rows below give T cell receptor beta chains drawn from one sample of a study of vaccination and CD4 T cells after COVID-19. Their target antigens are unknown. TCRdb analysed the PCR reads with MiXCR anew, one entry per CDR3 protein. Of some 6,600 distinct CDR3 sequences detected, approximately 51% appear once; the ten largest clones hold around 42%. Material: CD4+ T cells from blood, cultured in vitro. The receptors stem from a human donor in good health. Each CDR3 is given with its conserved first and last residue. A D gene is named only where the DNA matches it firmly. Clone sizes are given selectively: once, few, many, or a class where the clone is expanded.

CDR3 DNA,CDR3 protein,D gene,J gene,clone size,V gene
TGTGCCAGCAGCTCTCAGGGGGGGACAGATACGCAGTATTTT,CASSSQGGTDTQYF,.,TRBJ2-3,.,TRBV5-4
TGTGCCAGCAGCAATACAGGGGGCGCTGCCTATGGCTACACCTTC,CASSNTGGAAYGYTF,TRBD1,TRBJ1-2,.,TRBV11-2
TGCAGTGCTAGCGTCTCTGGAAACACCATATATTTT,CSASVSGNTIYF,.,TRBJ1-3,.,TRBV20-1
TGCAGTGCTAGGGGGACTGCTAATAATTCACCCCTCCACTTT,CSARGTANNSPLHF,.,TRBJ1-6,.,TRBV20-1
TGTGCCAGCAGGCTGGGGGTAACCGAGCAGTACTTC,CASRLGVTEQYF,.,TRBJ2-7,once,TRBV6-1
TGTGCCTGTTCCTCGCCGGGGACGAGCTCCTACGAGCAGTACTTC,CACSSPGTSSYEQYF,.,TRBJ2-7,.,TRBV30
TGTGCCAGCAGTTTCCGTGGGGGCGGCACTGAAGCTTTCTTT,CASSFRGGGTEAFF,.,TRBJ1-1,.,TRBV6-5
TGTGCCAGCAGCTTACCCATCATAGCGGATCAAGAGACCCAGTACTTC,CASSLPIIADQETQYF,.,TRBJ2-5,.,TRBV7-2
TGTGCCAGCAGTCCCGGGACAGGGTCCTCACCCCTCCACTTT,CASSPGTGSSPLHF,TRBD1,TRBJ1-6,few,TRBV6-4
TGTGCCAGCAGCCCCCAGGGGGGCCCATACGAGCAGTACTTC,CASSPQGGPYEQYF,.,TRBJ2-7,.,TRBV11-2
TGTGCCACCAGCTTAAACATCCTCAATCAGCCCCAGCATTTT,CATSLNILNQPQHF,.,TRBJ1-5,few,TRBV15
TGTGCCAGTTCCATACAGGGCTCCCGTTTCGAGCAGTACTTC,CASSIQGSRFEQYF,.,TRBJ2-7,.,TRBV27
TGCAGTGCTATTACAGGGGGGGGCTATGGCTACACCTTC,CSAITGGGYGYTF,TRBD1,TRBJ1-2,.,TRBV20-1
TGCAGTGCTAGCTCCTCTGGGGCCAACGTCCTGACTTTC,CSASSSGANVLTF,.,TRBJ2-6,few,TRBV20-1
TGTGCCAGCGGGGGACTACTCACAGATACGCAGTATTTT,CASGGLLTDTQYF,TRBD2,TRBJ2-3,.,TRBV19
TGCAGTGCTTTGCGGGATCGTAGCGTGGAGCTGTTTTTT,CSALRDRSVELFF,.,TRBJ2-2,few,TRBV20-1
TGTGCCAGCAGCGTCGGAGGGGTTGAGGACTATGGCTACACCTTC,CASSVGGVEDYGYTF,.,TRBJ1-2,.,TRBV6-1
TGCAGTGCCACGACAGGGAGCGGGGCCAACGTCCTGACTTTC,CSATTGSGANVLTF,TRBD1,TRBJ2-6,once,TRBV20-1
TGTGCCAGCCCGACAGGGACCAGCTCCTACAATGAGCAGTTCTTC,CASPTGTSSYNEQFF,TRBD1,TRBJ2-1,.,TRBV6-1
TGTGCCAGCAGTCGATACCTTAACGATCAGCCCCAGCATTTT,CASSRYLNDQPQHF,.,TRBJ1-5,.,TRBV28
TGTGCCACCAGCAGAGCTCGGGGGGCGCTTCAAGAGACCCAGTACTTC,CATSRARGALQETQYF,.,TRBJ2-5,.,TRBV15
TGTGCCAGCAGCCTACAGGGACTGGAGACCCAGTACTTC,CASSLQGLETQYF,.,TRBJ2-5,.,TRBV11-2
TGTGCCAGCAGCTTGGGGATGGTCCATAATTCACCCCTCCACTTT,CASSLGMVHNSPLHF,.,TRBJ1-6,.,TRBV11-2
TGTGCCAGCAGTTACTCGGGACATGGACCCTACGAGCAGTACTTC,CASSYSGHGPYEQYF,.,TRBJ2-7,.,TRBV6-5
TGTGCCAGCATCCTCGGGGGGGCGCCCGGGGAGCTGTTTTTT,CASILGGAPGELFF,TRBD2,TRBJ2-2,.,TRBV6-2/TRBV6-3
TGTGCCAGCAGCGGCCGGGAGGGGAACACTGAAGCTTTCTTT,CASSGREGNTEAFF,.,TRBJ1-1,.,TRBV7-8
TGTGCCAGCAGTCCACAACAGGGTTTTAAGTACTTC,CASSPQQGFKYF,.,TRBJ2-7,.,TRBV6-1
TGTGCCAGCAGCCAAGATTCGGGACAGGGCGTGCGGGCCAACGTCCTGACTTTC,CASSQDSGQGVRANVLTF,TRBD1,TRBJ2-6,once,TRBV4-2
TGTGCCATCAGTGAGAGGACAGGGTTGGATGGCTACACCTTC,CAISERTGLDGYTF,TRBD1,TRBJ1-2,.,TRBV10-3
TGTGCCAGCTCACCACGGACAGGGCTGAATTCACCCCTCCACTTT,CASSPRTGLNSPLHF,TRBD1,TRBJ1-6,few,TRBV18
TGTGCCAGTAGTATGGGGACAGGGGGATTCACCGGGGAGCTGTTTTTT,CASSMGTGGFTGELFF,TRBD1,TRBJ2-2,few,TRBV19
TGTGCCAGTAGCCAACCGGGACCGGGAGTCTATGGCTACACCTTC,CASSQPGPGVYGYTF,.,TRBJ1-2,.,TRBV19
TGTGCCAGCAGTACCCGACAGAACAATCAGCCCCAGCATTTT,CASSTRQNNQPQHF,.,TRBJ1-5,.,TRBV27
TGTGCCAGCAGTTTGGCAGACCCCTATGGCTACACCTTC,CASSLADPYGYTF,.,TRBJ1-2,.,TRBV28
TGTGCCAGCAGGACCGGACAGGGGGTAAGGACCCAGTACTTC,CASRTGQGVRTQYF,TRBD1,TRBJ2-5,.,TRBV27
TGTGCCAGCAGCCCTCTAGCGGGGTATACCGGGGAGCTGTTTTTT,CASSPLAGYTGELFF,TRBD2,TRBJ2-2,few,TRBV7-9
TGTGCCAGCAGCTCTACTAACAGGGGGCGAGGCTACACCTTC,CASSSTNRGRGYTF,TRBD1,TRBJ1-2,large,TRBV5-4
TGTGCCACCACCTCAGGGAAACGCAGGGAGGAGCAGTACTTC,CATTSGKRREEQYF,.,TRBJ2-7,.,TRBV18
TGTGCCATCGACAGCACTAACTATGGCTACACCTTC,CAIDSTNYGYTF,.,TRBJ1-2,.,TRBV28
TGTGCCAGCAGTCCACGGACTCTACATCCCCGGGGCTCCTACGAGCAGTACTTC,CASSPRTLHPRGSYEQYF,.,TRBJ2-7,.,TRBV6-2/TRBV6-3
TGTGCCAGCAGATTTGACAGAGACGCATTCTATGGCTACACCTTC,CASRFDRDAFYGYTF,.,TRBJ1-2,.,TRBV12-3/TRBV12-4
TGCAGTGCTAGGGCAGGGGCGGTGGGTGGCTACACCTTC,CSARAGAVGGYTF,.,TRBJ1-2,few,TRBV20-1
TGTGCCAGCAGCCCCACCCTCGGGGCTAGGGTTGGAAACACCATATATTTT,CASSPTLGARVGNTIYF,.,TRBJ1-3,.,TRBV21-1
TGTGCCACCAGCAGAGATTGGGTAGGCCAGGGAGAGACCCAGTACTTC,CATSRDWVGQGETQYF,.,TRBJ2-5,.,TRBV15
TGTGCCAGCAGCCCTAGGTCGGGCGGCTACACCTTC,CASSPRSGGYTF,.,TRBJ1-2,few,TRBV27
TGTGCCAGCAGCCAGACAGGGGGCCTTAACACCATATATTTT,CASSQTGGLNTIYF,TRBD1,TRBJ1-3,.,TRBV7-9
TGTGCCAGCACCCTCTTTATCGGGGGGGTGGGAAACACTGAAGCTTTCTTT,CASTLFIGGVGNTEAFF,.,TRBJ1-1,.,TRBV6-1
TGTGCCACCCGAAACCGGGACATTATCAACTATGGCTACACCTTC,CATRNRDIINYGYTF,.,TRBJ1-2,.,TRBV6-1
TGTGCCAGCCGGACTAGCGGAGTCTCCTACAATGAGCAGTTCTTC,CASRTSGVSYNEQFF,TRBD2,TRBJ2-1,.,TRBV6-2/TRBV6-3
TGCAGTGCCCAAACGGCAGATACGCAGTATTTT,CSAQTADTQYF,.,TRBJ2-3,.,TRBV20-1
TGTGCCATCCCGATTAGCGGCCAGGGGGCAGCTCAGCCCCAGCATTTT,CAIPISGQGAAQPQHF,TRBD1,TRBJ1-5,.,TRBV27
TGTGCCAGCAAGATTACAGGGGAAGTATTAGCTTTCTTT,CASKITGEVLAFF,TRBD1,TRBJ1-1,.,TRBV6-1
TGTGCCAGCACCCGCGAGTTGGGGGGCTACACCTTC,CASTRELGGYTF,.,TRBJ1-2,.,TRBV6-1
TGTGCCAGCAGCTTGGGGGGACTGAAACTTAACTATGGCTACACCTTC,CASSLGGLKLNYGYTF,.,TRBJ1-2,few,TRBV7-9
TGTGCCAGCAGTTTCGTAGCGGGAGAGAATGAGCAGTTCTTC,CASSFVAGENEQFF,TRBD2,TRBJ2-1,.,TRBV27
TGTGCCAGCAGTTACAGGGGGGAGACCCAGTACTTC,CASSYRGETQYF,TRBD1,TRBJ2-5,once,TRBV2
TGTGCCAGCAGCCCTCCTTTCGGGCGGGGAACCTACAATGAGCAGTTCTTC,CASSPPFGRGTYNEQFF,.,TRBJ2-1,few,TRBV7-6
TGTGCCAGCAGTTCCACCGTCTTCAACAATTCACCCCTCCACTTT,CASSSTVFNNSPLHF,.,TRBJ1-6,.,TRBV28
TGTGCCAGCAGCGATCGAGGCAATCAGCCCCAGCATTTT,CASSDRGNQPQHF,.,TRBJ1-5,.,TRBV3-1
TGTGCCAGCAGTTTCCACACAGGGGATGGCTACACCTTC,CASSFHTGDGYTF,TRBD1,TRBJ1-2,few,TRBV12-3/TRBV12-4